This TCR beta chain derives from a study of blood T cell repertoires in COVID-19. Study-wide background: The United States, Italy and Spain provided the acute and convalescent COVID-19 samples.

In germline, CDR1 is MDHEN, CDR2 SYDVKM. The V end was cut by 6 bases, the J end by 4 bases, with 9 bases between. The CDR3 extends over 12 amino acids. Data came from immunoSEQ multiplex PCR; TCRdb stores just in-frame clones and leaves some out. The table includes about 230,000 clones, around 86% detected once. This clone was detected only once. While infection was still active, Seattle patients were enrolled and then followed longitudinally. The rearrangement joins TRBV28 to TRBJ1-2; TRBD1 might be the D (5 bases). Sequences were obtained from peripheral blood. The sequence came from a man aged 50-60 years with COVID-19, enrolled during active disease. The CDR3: CASRDTSYGYTF. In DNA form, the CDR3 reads TGTGCCAGCAGGGACACAAGCTATGGCTACACCTTC.